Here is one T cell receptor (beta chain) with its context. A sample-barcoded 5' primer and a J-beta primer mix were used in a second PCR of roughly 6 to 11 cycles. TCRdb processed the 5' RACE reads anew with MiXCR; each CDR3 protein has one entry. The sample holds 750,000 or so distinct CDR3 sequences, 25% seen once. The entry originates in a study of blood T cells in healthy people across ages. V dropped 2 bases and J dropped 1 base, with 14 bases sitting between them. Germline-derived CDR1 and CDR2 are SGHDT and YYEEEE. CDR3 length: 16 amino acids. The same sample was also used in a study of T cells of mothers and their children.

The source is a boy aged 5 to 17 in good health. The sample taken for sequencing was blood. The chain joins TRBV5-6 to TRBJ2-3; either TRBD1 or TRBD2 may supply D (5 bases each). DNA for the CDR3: TGTGCCAGCAGCTTTCCGAAGGTGGGACGCACAGATACGCAGTATTTT. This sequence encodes CASSFPKVGRTDTQYF.